This TCR beta chain was found in a study of OX40 agonist ivuxolimab in advanced cancers. Across the study: Ivuxolimab is a fully human IgG2 antibody that activates OX40 (CD134).

Repertoires were generated with immunoSEQ multiplex PCR, while TCRdb's copy carries only in-frame clones and drops some. The sample records about 76,000 clones, approximately 85% being singletons. Study-wide results and caveats: Certain nonresponders additionally had low normalized T-cell clonal expansion.

As regards this clone: Its antigen remains unknown.

A history of autoimmune disease or systemic immunosuppression excluded patients. V was shortened by 3 bases and J by 6 bases, with 16 bases between the two germline ends. Germline V gene lookup returns CDR1 SGHTA and CDR2 FQGNSA. This CDR3 contains 15 residues. The sequencing here drew on CD4+ or CD8+ T cells sorted from blood, taken in a trial of the OX40 agonist ivuxolimab. This clonotype originated in an adult with an advanced solid tumor such as melanoma, head and neck, liver or kidney cancer. The chain employs TRBV7-2 and TRBJ2-3, with TRBD2 as a possible D gene (6 bases). The CDR3 region has the DNA TGTGCCAGCAGCTTGCGGGACGGTCAGATGGATACGCAGTATTTT. Residues: CASSLRDGQMDTQYF.